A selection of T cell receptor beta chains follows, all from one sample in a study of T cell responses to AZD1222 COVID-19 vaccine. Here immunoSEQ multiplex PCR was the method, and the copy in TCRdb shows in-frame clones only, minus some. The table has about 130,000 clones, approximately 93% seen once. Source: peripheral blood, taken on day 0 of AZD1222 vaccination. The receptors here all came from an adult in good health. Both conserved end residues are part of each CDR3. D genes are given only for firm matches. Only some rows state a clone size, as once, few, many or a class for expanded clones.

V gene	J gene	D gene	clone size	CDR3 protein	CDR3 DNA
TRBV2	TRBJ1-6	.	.	CASSGGVGTQNSPLHF	TGTGCCAGCAGTGGGGGGGTGGGGACCCAAAATTCACCCCTCCACTTT
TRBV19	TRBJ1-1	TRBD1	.	CASTADRGAAFF	TGTGCCAGTACCGCGGACAGGGGGGCTGCTTTCTTT
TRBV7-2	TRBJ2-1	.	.	CASSLVGVSYNEQFF	TGTGCCAGCAGCTTAGTAGGCGTCTCCTACAATGAGCAGTTCTTC
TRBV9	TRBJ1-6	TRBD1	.	CASSDGTGRGSPLHF	TGTGCCAGCAGCGACGGGACAGGGAGAGGGTCACCCCTCCACTTT
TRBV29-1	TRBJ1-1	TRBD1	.	CSVEKGTGLQNTEAFF	TGCAGCGTTGAAAAGGGGACAGGGCTCCAGAACACTGAAGCTTTCTTT
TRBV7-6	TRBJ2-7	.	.	CASSLMDEAYEQYF	TGTGCCAGCAGCTTAATGGACGAGGCCTACGAGCAGTACTTC
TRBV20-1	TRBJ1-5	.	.	CSASDSRGSNQPQHF	TGCAGTGCTAGTGATTCTCGGGGAAGCAATCAGCCCCAGCATTTT
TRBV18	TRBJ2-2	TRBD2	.	CASSPPSSGSTGELFF	TGTGCCAGCTCACCACCATCTAGCGGTTCGACCGGGGAGCTGTTTTTT
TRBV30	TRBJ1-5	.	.	CAWSVGGSQPQHF	TGTGCCTGGAGTGTGGGCGGGAGTCAGCCCCAGCATTTT
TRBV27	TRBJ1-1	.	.	CASSFLGPWGELNTEAFF	TGTGCCAGCAGTTTCCTAGGACCGTGGGGGGAATTGAACACTGAAGCTTTCTTT
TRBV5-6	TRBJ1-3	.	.	CASSAGFRGAGNTIYF	TGTGCCAGCAGCGCTGGCTTTCGGGGCGCCGGAAACACCATATATTTT
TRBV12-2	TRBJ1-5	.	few	CASRFADRGGYQPQHF	TGTGCAAGTCGCTTTGCGGACAGGGGGGGATATCAGCCCCAGCATTTT
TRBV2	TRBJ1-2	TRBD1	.	CASSVGQGRYGYTF	TGTGCCAGCAGTGTAGGACAGGGTCGCTATGGCTACACCTTC
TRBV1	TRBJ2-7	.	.	CTSSQAPRTSGALSYEQYF	TGCACCAGCAGCCAAGCACCACGGACTAGCGGGGCGCTCTCCTACGAGCAGTACTTC
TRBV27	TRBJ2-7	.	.	CASSEQGSSYEQYF	TGTGCCAGCAGTGAACAGGGAAGCTCCTACGAGCAGTACTTC
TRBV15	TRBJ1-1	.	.	CATSRDRIGNTEAFF	TGTGCCACCAGCAGAGATAGGATAGGAAACACTGAAGCTTTCTTT
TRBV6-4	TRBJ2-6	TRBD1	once	CASSSGQGAAGANVLTF	TGTGCCAGCAGTTCAGGACAGGGGGCAGCCGGGGCCAACGTCCTGACTTTC
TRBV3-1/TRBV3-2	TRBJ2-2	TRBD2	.	CASSQDLVAGHSNTGELFF	TGTGCCAGCAGCCAAGATCTAGTAGCGGGGCACTCGAACACCGGGGAGCTGTTTTTT
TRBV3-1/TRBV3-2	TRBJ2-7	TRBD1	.	CASSPPGQTYEQYF	TGTGCCAGCAGCCCCCCGGGACAGACCTACGAGCAGTACTTC
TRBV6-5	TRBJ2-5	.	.	CASRVGLLGGTQYF	TGTGCCAGCAGAGTGGGACTCCTTGGGGGGACCCAGTACTTC
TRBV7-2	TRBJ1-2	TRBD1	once	CASSFGQGFGYGYTF	TGTGCCAGCAGCTTCGGACAGGGGTTTGGCTATGGCTACACCTTC
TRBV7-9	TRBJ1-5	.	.	CASSLRRDQPQHF	TGTGCCAGCAGCTTGAGGCGCGATCAGCCCCAGCATTTT
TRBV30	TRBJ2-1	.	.	CAWSPRTRNEQFF	TGTGCCTGGAGTCCCCGAACTCGTAATGAGCAGTTCTTC
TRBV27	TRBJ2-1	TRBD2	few	CASSSGTSGGPNEQFF	TGTGCCAGCAGTTCAGGGACTAGCGGGGGACCCAATGAGCAGTTCTTC
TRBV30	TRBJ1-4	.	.	CAWSVQRREKLFF	TGTGCCTGGAGTGTACAGCGTCGGGAAAAACTGTTTTTT
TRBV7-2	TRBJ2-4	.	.	CASSPRTGRDIQYF	TGTGCCAGCAGCCCCCGGACAGGGAGGGACATTCAGTACTTC
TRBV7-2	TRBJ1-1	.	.	CASGAYRRTEAFF	TGTGCCAGCGGCGCCTACAGGCGGACTGAAGCTTTCTTT
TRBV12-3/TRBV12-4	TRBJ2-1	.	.	CASSHNNEQFF	TGTGCCAGCAGCCATAACAATGAGCAGTTCTTC
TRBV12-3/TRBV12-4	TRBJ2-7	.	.	CASSSPIRGKQYF	TGTGCCAGCAGTTCGCCCATACGGGGCAAGCAGTACTTC